The clone carrying this T cell receptor (beta chain) was found many times. Template material for amplifying TCR beta CDR3 regions consisted of RNA transcripts. The TCR CDR3 first-round RT-PCR relied on the HTBI primer set. TCRdb re-derived calls from the multiplex PCR reads in MiXCR, one entry per CDR3 protein. The sample carries about 700,000 distinct CDR3 sequences, around 15% recorded once. These data belong to a study of T cells in Graves' hyperthyroidism and ophthalmopathy. The CDR3 extends over 17 amino acids. Trimming removed 5 bases from V and 4 bases from J, with 18 bases in between. CDR1 and CDR2 (germline): SGHAT, FQNNGV.

Sequenced material: blood. The sequence was collected from a woman aged 18 to 35 with Graves' hyperthyroidism. The chain has TRBV11-2 and TRBJ2-6, with D perhaps given as TRBD1 or TRBD2 (5 bases each). CDR3: CASSTPRPGTGANVLTF. The CDR3 DNA is TGTGCCAGCAGCACGCCCCGACCCGGGACGGGGGCCAACGTCCTGACTTTC.